Presented here are 25 T cell receptor beta chains from one specimen sequenced in a study of T cell repertoires in cytomegalovirus infection. TCRdb re-called the reads with MiXCR, one entry per CDR3 protein. The table has roughly 230,000 distinct CDR3 sequences, 22% seen once. What was sequenced was CD8+ T cells from PBMCs. Receptor source: a human donor in good health (CMV status not recorded). Some clones in this sample may be carry-over from other donors' samples.

This clonotype was seen a handful of times. The chain combines TRBV5-6 with TRBJ1-1; D possibly corresponds to TRBD1 (6 bases). V was shortened by 1 base and J by 6 bases, with 10 bases between the two germline ends. The length of the CDR3 is 13 residues. The germline V gene encodes CDR1 SGHDT and CDR2 YYEEEE. The CDR3 sequence is CASSLRTVAEAFF. CDR3 sequence (DNA): TGTGCCAGCAGCTTGCGGACAGTGGCTGAAGCTTTCTTT.

This clonotype was detected a few times. J is TRBJ2-3 and V is TRBV24-1; D may be TRBD1 (6 bases). This CDR3 contains 15 residues. Germline V gene data show CDR1 as KGHDR and CDR2 as SFDVKD. Deletions cut 4 bases from V and 0 bases from J, with 10 bases between. CDR3: CATSEPGVSTDTQYF. The CDR3 DNA reads TGTGCCACCAGTGAACCAGGGGTTAGCACAGATACGCAGTATTTT.

V is TRBV7-9 and J is TRBJ1-1; unclear D gene. V was clipped by 4 bases and J by 2 bases, with 8 bases between them. This CDR3 contains 13 residues. CDR1 is SEHNR, CDR2 FQNEAQ, per germline (reference sequence). CDR3 region: CASSWTPNTEAFF. In DNA, the CDR3 is TGTGCCAGCAGCTGGACGCCTAACACTGAAGCTTTCTTT.

The chain links TRBV19 to TRBJ1-1; 7 nucleotides align to TRBD1. V was pared by 3 bases and J by 1 base, with 11 bases of the junction left unmatched. Looked up from germline, CDR1 is LNHDA and CDR2 is SQIVND (reference sequence). The CDR3 length is 17 residues. The CDR3 sequence: CASSIRGQILRNTEAFF. The CDR3 DNA is TGTGCCAGTAGTATTCGGGGACAGATCCTGCGGAACACTGAAGCTTTCTTT.

This clonotype came up a few times. V usage is TRBV5-5 and J usage is TRBJ2-1; TRBD1 matches 7 bases. Germline CDR1 is SGHKS and CDR2 is YYEKEE (reference sequence). CDR3 size: 18 residues. The J segment lost 3 bases and the V segment lost 4 bases, leaving 16 bases of the junction unmatched. The CDR3 is CASSTRDRHKSYYNEQFF. The CDR3 DNA is TGTGCCAGCAGCACTCGGGACAGACATAAATCCTACTACAATGAGCAGTTCTTC.

A few counts support this clonotype. This sequence joins TRBV29-1 and TRBJ2-5, with D uncertain. Germline V gives CDR1 SQVTM, CDR2 ANQGSEA. The CDR3 loop spans 12 amino acids. Trimming removed 6 bases from V and 3 bases from J, with 11 bases in between. CDR3 sequence (DNA): TGCAGCGTGAGACCTTTTGAAGAGACCCAGTACTTC. It is translated as CSVRPFEETQYF.

Ten or more counts support this clonotype. This sequence joins TRBV7-2 and TRBJ1-4; TRBD1 matches at 7 bases. The CDR3 contains 16 residues. V dropped 5 bases and J dropped 4; count of bases not matched to a gene: 10. In germline, CDR1 is SGHTA, CDR2 FQGNSA. CDR3 region: CASSTITRDSNEKLFF. CDR3 coding DNA: TGTGCCAGCAGCACTATTACCCGGGACAGTAATGAAAAACTGTTTTTT. Supplemented by reference TRBV7-2 and TRBJ1-4, the full variable domain reads GAGVSQSPSNKVTEKGKDVELRCDPISGHTALYWYRQSLGQGLEFLIYFQGNSAPDKSGLPSDRFSAERTGGSVSTLTIQRTQQEDSAVYLCASSTITRDSNEKLFFGSGTQLSVL.

V is TRBV6-1 and J is TRBJ2-1; D gene unclear. CDR1 MNHNS and CDR2 SASEGT come from the germline V gene. The germline V and J ends were trimmed by 6 bases and 7 bases, with 10 bases remaining between them. The CDR3 runs to 12 residues. The CDR3 coding sequence is TGTGCCAGCAGCGACCTTCGTAATGAGCAGTTCTTC. This gives the protein CASSDLRNEQFF.

This clonotype was observed a handful of times. The chain recombines TRBV6-5 with TRBJ1-2; 8 bases match TRBD1. Per the germline V gene, CDR1 is MNHEY and CDR2 is SVGAGI. J was trimmed by 4 bases and V by 6 bases; bases with no gene match: 7. CDR3 length: 14 amino acids. The CDR3: CASRPGQGGYGYTF. The CDR3 DNA sequence: TGTGCCAGCAGACCCGGACAGGGTGGCTATGGCTACACCTTC.

Many counts were recorded for this clonotype. The genes are TRBV7-2 and TRBJ1-4; no clear D gene. The CDR3 has 16 amino acids. Between the trimmed V and J ends, which lost 1 base and 0 bases, there was a span of 9 bases. Germline values: CDR1 SGHTA, CDR2 FQGNSA. For the CDR3, the DNA is TGTGCCAGCAGCTTAGAAGGGCTTGCAACTAATGAAAAACTGTTTTTT. It is translated as CASSLEGLATNEKLFF. Complete variable domain (other parts from reference TRBV7-2 and TRBJ1-4): GAGVSQSPSNKVTEKGKDVELRCDPISGHTALYWYRQSLGQGLEFLIYFQGNSAPDKSGLPSDRFSAERTGGSVSTLTIQRTQQEDSAVYLCASSLEGLATNEKLFFGSGTQLSVL.

This clonotype was seen repeatedly, ten times or more. The chain couples TRBV12-3 or TRBV12-4 to TRBJ2-2; TRBD2 agrees at 7 bases. CDR3 length: 15 amino acids. Trimming cost V 3 bases and J 7 bases; bases outside gene matches: 8. CDR3 in DNA: TGTGCCAGCAGTTTTTCCCAGCGGGGAAGCGGGGAGCTGTTTTTT. As protein: CASSFSQRGSGELFF.

The table lists this clonotype with many counts. V gene TRBV14 combines with J gene TRBJ2-5, with 11 bases matching TRBD1. After removal of 4 bases from V and 5 bases from J, the junction contained 9 bases not matched to a gene. The CDR3 is 16 amino acids. Germline values: CDR1 SGHDN, CDR2 FVKESK. This chain's CDR3 is CASSRFGQGARETQYF. For the CDR3, the DNA is TGTGCCAGCAGCCGATTCGGACAGGGGGCCCGCGAGACCCAGTACTTC.

This clonotype was detected a few times. This chain joins TRBV6-5 and TRBJ2-1, with 14 bases aligning to TRBD2. The CDR3 is 17 residues long. Germline-derived CDR1 and CDR2 are MNHEY and SVGAGI. Trimming cost V 3 bases and J 6 bases; bases outside gene matches: 7. Here the CDR3 reads CASSYSGTSGGINEQFF. The CDR3 DNA is TGTGCCAGCAGTTATTCCGGGACTAGCGGGGGTATCAATGAGCAGTTCTTC.

Details on this clonotype: A much bigger clone sits one base away, suggesting this may be a read error. The gene calls are TRBV10-3 and TRBJ1-2; D uncertain. This CDR3 has 15 amino acids. From germline, CDR1 is ENHRY and CDR2 SYGVKD. The V and J ends lost 3 bases and 0 bases respectively, with 11 bases between them. The CDR3 DNA sequence: TGTGCCATCAGTGAAGGGAGCTCGACTAACTATGGCTACACCTTC. Residues: CAISEGSSTNYGYTF.

This CDR3 reads CASSSLPLRLAGKYEQYF. In nucleotides, the CDR3 is TGTGCCAGCAGTTCCCTACCTCTTAGACTAGCGGGGAAATACGAGCAGTACTTC. The rearrangement joins TRBV6-1 to TRBJ2-7; 11 bases map to TRBD2. Trimming removed 5 bases from V and 4 bases from J; junction bases left unmatched: 16. This CDR3 is built from 18 residues. Per germline, CDR1 MNHNS and CDR2 SASEGT.

This clonotype was counted at least ten times. This chain joins TRBV28 and TRBJ1-2; 7 nucleotides align to TRBD1. CDR3 size: 14 residues. Trimming cost V 4 bases and J 4 bases; bases outside gene matches: 6. Germline CDR1 and CDR2: MDHEN and SYDVKM. CDR3 DNA: TGTGCCAGCAGTTCTGGGGACAGCTTCTATGGCTACACCTTC. This codes for CASSSGDSFYGYTF.

This clonotype was detected a few times. The rearrangement links TRBV2 to TRBJ2-2; D may be TRBD2 (6 bases). Germline CDR1 SNHLY, CDR2 FYNNEI. This CDR3 is built from 14 residues. V was trimmed by 7 bases and J by 0 bases, leaving 9 bases between them. This chain's CDR3 is CASMSGANTGELFF. CDR3 nucleotide sequence: TGTGCCAGCATGTCGGGGGCGAACACCGGGGAGCTGTTTTTT.

This clonotype was observed a handful of times. The chain employs TRBV29-1 and TRBJ2-3, with D tentatively TRBD1 (6 bases). This CDR3 comprises 11 residues. V was cut by 4 bases and J by 4 bases, with 6 bases left in between. The germline gives CDR1 SQVTM, CDR2 ANQGSEA. CDR3 in DNA: TGCAGCGTTGGGGGGCCAGATACGCAGTATTTT. Residues: CSVGGPDTQYF.

V usage is TRBV29-1 and J usage is TRBJ2-2; D gene uncertain. Germline CDR1 is SQVTM and CDR2 is ANQGSEA. There are 12 residues in the CDR3. V shed 6 bases and J shed 6 bases, with 11 bases lying between them. This CDR3 is CSVLGGAGELFF. The CDR3 nucleotides read TGCAGCGTCCTCGGTGGGGCCGGGGAGCTGTTTTTT.

This sequence joins TRBV6-4 and TRBJ2-1; D is possibly TRBD1 or TRBD2 (5 bases each). CDR3 length: 16 residues. Germline assignment: CDR1 MRHNA and CDR2 SNTAGT. V lost 0 bases, J lost 6 bases, and 15 bases lay in between. The CDR3 loop reads CASSDSIGALGNEQFF. The CDR3 DNA sequence: TGTGCCAGCAGTGACTCGATCGGGGCCCTTGGCAATGAGCAGTTCTTC.

The chain has TRBV12-3 or TRBV12-4 and TRBJ1-1; 11 bases are shared with TRBD1. The CDR3 has 13 residues. The J segment lost 7 bases and the V segment lost 7 bases, leaving 5 bases of the junction unmatched. In nucleotides, the CDR3 is TGTGCCAGCACCTTCGGGACAGGGGGTGAAGCTTTCTTT. This translates into CASTFGTGGEAFF.

This clonotype came up many times. This chain joins TRBV12-3 or TRBV12-4 and TRBJ2-7, with TRBD2 as a possible D gene (5 bases). V lost 11 bases, J lost 3 bases, and 11 bases lay in between. The CDR3 is 11 amino acids. CDR3 loop: CASGGFYEQYF. The CDR3 nucleotides are TGTGCCTCAGGAGGTTTCTACGAGCAGTACTTC.

This clonotype was picked up many times. The chain has TRBV6-5 and TRBJ2-6; no reliable D call. CDR1 and CDR2 from the germline V gene are MNHEY and SVGAGI. V lost 0 bases, J lost 4 bases, and 7 bases lay in between. CDR3 length: 15 amino acids. CDR3 sequence: CASSYSGSGANVLTF. The CDR3 DNA sequence: TGTGCCAGCAGTTACTCAGGGTCAGGGGCCAACGTCCTGACTTTC.

In its sample, this clonotype was seen a few times. The CDR3 spells CASSSLPTGNNSPLHF. The CDR3 nucleotides read TGTGCCAGCAGCTCCCTTCCGACAGGGAATAATTCACCCCTCCACTTT. The chain has TRBV7-9 and TRBJ1-6; 7 bases line up with TRBD1. CDR1 and CDR2 from the germline V gene are SEHNR and FQNEAQ (reference sequence). The CDR3 runs 16 residues. V dropped 4 bases and J dropped 5; count of bases not matched to a gene: 8.

This clonotype was seen many times. The chain joins TRBV28 to TRBJ2-4; D is unclear. There are 14 residues in the CDR3. Trimming took 6 bases from V and 11 from J, leaving 20 bases between them. Germline V gives CDR1 MDHEN, CDR2 SYDVKM. This CDR3 is CASSATRNGPFQYF. CDR3 coding DNA: TGTGCCAGCAGCGCAACCAGGAATGGGCCTTTTCAGTACTTC. The whole variable domain, remainder taken from reference TRBV28 and TRBJ2-4, is DVKVTQSSRYLVKRTGEKVFLECVQDMDHENMFWYRQDPGLGLRLIYFSYDVKMKEKGDIPEGYSVSREKKERFSLILESASTNQTSMYLCASSATRNGPFQYFGAGTRLSVL.